Below, one T cell receptor beta chain is given with its context. No antigen is known for it. Time point described: persistent/refractory GD, antithyroid drugs over 5 years with positive TRAb. Extracted RNA from PBMCs served as the source of the TCR library. CDR3 regions were amplified by Arm-PCR using iRepertoire HTBI primers to build TCR beta libraries. As handled by the study authors: Looking across samples, the authors found some 67 TRBV and 14 TRBJ segments. TCRdb reprocessed the multiplex PCR reads via MiXCR and lists one record per CDR3 protein. V and J calls and clone size were set by TCRdb, not the authors. The table records almost 350,000 distinct CDR3 sequences, about 19% of them present only once. The data are from a study of regulatory T cells in long-lasting Graves disease. Study in general: With positive TSH receptor antibodies and over 5 years of antithyroid drugs, Graves' disease was considered persistent. Study observations and caveats: It was in persistent disease that TRBV28, TRBJ1-2 and TRBJ2-5 were favored. The sample size was small, and this may have reduced accuracy.

This CDR3 has 16 residues. Germline V gene lookup returns CDR1 SGHAT and CDR2 FQNNGV. Trimming stripped 1 base from V and 0 bases from J, with 12 bases between. The sequences come from peripheral blood mononuclear cells (PBMCs), collected when the disease was refractory, from a patient treated with antithyroid drugs. The chain employs TRBV11-2 and TRBJ1-1; D remains unclear. The clonotype originates from a female donor with Graves disease. The CDR3 nucleotides are TGTGCCAGCAGCTTAGTTCGTGGGGTCATGAACACTGAAGCTTTCTTT. Amino acids: CASSLVRGVMNTEAFF.